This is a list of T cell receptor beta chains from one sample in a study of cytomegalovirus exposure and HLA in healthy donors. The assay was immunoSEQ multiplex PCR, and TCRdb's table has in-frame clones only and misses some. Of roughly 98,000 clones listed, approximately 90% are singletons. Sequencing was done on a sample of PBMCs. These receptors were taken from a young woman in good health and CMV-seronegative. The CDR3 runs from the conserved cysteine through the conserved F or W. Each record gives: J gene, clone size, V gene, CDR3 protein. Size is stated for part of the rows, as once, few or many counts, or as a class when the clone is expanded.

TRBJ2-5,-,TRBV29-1,CSVVQAMSETQYF
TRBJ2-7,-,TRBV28,CAVKRTLDEQYF
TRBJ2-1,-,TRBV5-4,CASSWGGRGNEQFF
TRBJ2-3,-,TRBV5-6,CASSSPGLADSDTQYF
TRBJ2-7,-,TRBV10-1,CASSEGRVGSYEQYF
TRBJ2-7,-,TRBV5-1,CASSFGLISYEQYF
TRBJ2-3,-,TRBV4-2,CASSQESSGRGRVVADTQYF
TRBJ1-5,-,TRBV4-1,CASSQALGGQNQPQHF
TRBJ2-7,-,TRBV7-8,CASSLLSGTYEQYF
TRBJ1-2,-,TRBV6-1,CASSEQVYGYTF
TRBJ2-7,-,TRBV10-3,CAISDEKSGSYEQYF
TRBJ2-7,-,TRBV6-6,CASSSGFWEQYF
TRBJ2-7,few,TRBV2,CASSSDRGSEQYF
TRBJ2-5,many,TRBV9,CASSLGASKFGETQYF
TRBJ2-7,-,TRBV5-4,CASSLYRTGGLEQYF
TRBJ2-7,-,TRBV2,CASSESAGPYEQYF
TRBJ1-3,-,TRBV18,CASSVIRDRSLSGNTIYF
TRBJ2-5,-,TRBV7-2,CASSLGWDYINQETQYF
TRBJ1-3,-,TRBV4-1,CASSPLMGPKGNTIYF
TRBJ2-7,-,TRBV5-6,CASSLGLGEQYF
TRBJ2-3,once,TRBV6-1,CASRSLAGLVDTQYF
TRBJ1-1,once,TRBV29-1,CSVEWGDTEAFF
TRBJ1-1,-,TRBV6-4,CASSPSRDRGLHTEAFF
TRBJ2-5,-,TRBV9,CASSVTPFSEGQETQYF
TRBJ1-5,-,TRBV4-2,CASSQAETGVNQPQHF
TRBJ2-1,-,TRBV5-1,CASSVSGPEQFF
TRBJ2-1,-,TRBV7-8,CASSLSSGSYNEQFF
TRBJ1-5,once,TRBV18,CASSPGEGQPQHF
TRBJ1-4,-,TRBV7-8,CASSLTGESEKLFF
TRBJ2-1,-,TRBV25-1,CASSVRQGAYNEQFF
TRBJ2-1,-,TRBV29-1,CSVVGLPTYNEQFF
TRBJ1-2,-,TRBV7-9,CASSTGQAVNYGYTF
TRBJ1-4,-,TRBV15,CATSRSGGAGEKLFF
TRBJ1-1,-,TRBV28,CASSLRQGWTEAFF
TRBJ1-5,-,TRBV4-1,CASSQDPSRQPQHF
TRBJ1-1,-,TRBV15,CATSRPGRGDTEAFF
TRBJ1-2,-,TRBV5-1,CASSLGFGDTSTLGYGYTF